These 27 T cell receptor beta chains were sequenced from one sample in a study of T cell responses to AZD1222 COVID-19 vaccine. Here immunoSEQ multiplex PCR was the method, and the copy in TCRdb shows in-frame clones only, minus some. The table lists roughly 100,000 clones, over 75% of them singletons. The source material was peripheral blood, sampled on day 0 of AZD1222 vaccination. These receptors all stem from an adult in good health.

The rearrangement joins TRBV5-1 to TRBJ1-1; D is unresolved. The CDR3 is 16 residues long. V lost 4 bases, J lost 6 bases, and 22 bases lay in between. Germline V gene data show CDR1 as SGHRS and CDR2 as YFSETQ. CDR3 sequence: CASSAGPSYSSAEAFF. The CDR3 coding sequence is TGCGCCAGCAGCGCCGGACCGAGCTACTCTTCTGCTGAAGCTTTCTTT.

This clone appeared a few times. The chain couples TRBV28 to TRBJ1-3, with TRBD1 identical over 8 bases. This CDR3 comprises 14 residues. The germline V gene has CDR1 MDHEN and CDR2 SYDVKM. Losses at the gene ends were 6 bases for V and 0 bases for J; bases not matched to a gene: 1. The DNA of the CDR3 is TGTGCCAGCAGGGACAGGGTCTCTGGAAACACCATATATTTT. This sequence encodes CASRDRVSGNTIYF.

The CDR3 nucleotides read TGCGCCAGCAGTCAATCCTCGGCAAGCAAAGATCAGCCCCAGCATTTT. It specifies CASSQSSASKDQPQHF. J is TRBJ1-5 and V is TRBV23-1; D is uncertain. TRBV23-1 is designated an ORF whose function remains uncertain. This CDR3 contains 16 residues. V was cut by 0 bases and J by 5 bases, with 14 bases left in between.

The chain's CDR3 is CASTDTVAGELFF. The CDR3 DNA reads as TGTGCCAGCACCGACACCGTGGCCGGGGAGCTGTTTTTT. The chain joins TRBV7-9 to TRBJ2-2; D is undetermined. From germline, CDR1 is SEHNR and CDR2 FQNEAQ (reference sequence). The CDR3 sequence is 13 residues long. V dropped 7 bases and J dropped 6 bases, with 12 bases sitting between them.

This chain joins TRBV4-3 and TRBJ2-7; no reliable D call. Trimming removed 0 bases at V and 4 bases at J, with 7 bases between. The CDR3 is 13 residues long. The V gene's germline CDR1 is LGHNA and CDR2 YSLEER. The CDR3 spells CASSQDRAYEQYF. As DNA, the CDR3 is TGCGCCAGCAGCCAAGATAGGGCTTACGAGCAGTACTTC.

The chain couples TRBV7-9 to TRBJ1-2; D is undetermined. V was cut by 1 base and J by 1 base, with 13 bases left in between. Germline V gives CDR1 SEHNR, CDR2 FQNEAQ (reference sequence). This CDR3 contains 16 residues. As DNA, the CDR3 is TGTGCCAGCAGCTTAGTATTCGGCGAAGATAACTATGGCTACACCTTC. It yields the protein CASSLVFGEDNYGYTF. Looking up the rest from reference TRBV7-9 and TRBJ1-2 gives the full variable domain: DTGVSQNPRHKITKRGQNVTFRCDPISEHNRLYWYRQTLGQGPEFLTYFQNEAQLEKSRLLSDRFSAERPKGSFSTLEIQRTEQGDSAMYLCASSLVFGEDNYGYTFGSGTRLTVV.

This clone has a single count. The V and J genes are TRBV27 and TRBJ1-1; no clear D. This CDR3 has 11 amino acids. V lost 1 base and J 7 bases, leaving 4 bases between the germline ends. The germline CDR1 and CDR2 sequences are MNHEY and SMNVEV (reference sequence). Here the CDR3 DNA reads TGTGCCAGCAGTTTATGGGGTGAAGCTTTCTTT. It translates to CASSLWGEAFF.

The V and J genes are TRBV3-1 (or the pseudogene TRBV3-2) and TRBJ2-7; the match to TRBD2 covers 7 bases. The CDR3 totals 17 residues. Germline V lookup: CDR1 LGHDT, CDR2 YNNKEL (reference sequence). J was trimmed by 3 bases and V by 0 bases; bases with no gene match: 11. CDR3 protein: CASSQDGLADRSYEQYF. The CDR3 DNA reads TGTGCCAGCAGCCAAGATGGGCTAGCGGACCGGAGCTACGAGCAGTACTTC.

The chain uses TRBV5-1 and TRBJ1-1; D call uncertain. Germline V gene data show CDR1 as SGHRS and CDR2 as YFSETQ. With 8 bases removed from V and 1 base from J, the gap between germline ends came to 15 bases. The CDR3 has 14 residues. CDR3 coding DNA: TGCGCCAGTTCAAACGGCCAGCCGAACACTGAAGCTTTCTTT. It is translated as CASSNGQPNTEAFF.

The chain has TRBV9 and TRBJ1-6; 8 bases map to TRBD1. Germline values: CDR1 SGDLS, CDR2 YYNGEE. The V segment lost 2 bases and the J segment 10 bases; nucleotides outside the gene matches: 8. The CDR3 is 15 residues long. The CDR3 reads CASSVSDRVKSPLHF. CDR3 DNA sequence: TGTGCCAGCAGCGTTTCGGACAGGGTTAAATCACCCCTCCACTTT. The whole variable domain, filled in from reference TRBV9 and TRBJ1-6, reads DSGVTQTPKHLITATGQRVTLRCSPRSGDLSVYWYQQSLDQGLQFLIQYYNGEERAKGNILERFSAQQFPDLHSELNLSSLELGDSALYFCASSVSDRVKSPLHFGNGTRLTVT.

This sequence joins TRBV7-9 and TRBJ2-5; 8 bases are shared with TRBD2. The CDR3 covers 16 residues. Germline V gene sequence: CDR1 SEHNR, CDR2 FQNEAQ (reference sequence). After removal of 4 bases from V and 3 bases from J, the junction contained 10 bases not matched to a gene. This CDR3 reads CASSSISGVGEETQYF. DNA of the CDR3: TGTGCCAGCAGCTCCATTAGCGGGGTTGGGGAAGAGACCCAGTACTTC.

The chain uses TRBV5-1 and TRBJ2-2; 11 nucleotides agree with TRBD2. Per the germline V gene, CDR1 is SGHRS and CDR2 is YFSETQ. The CDR3 sequence is 18 residues long. Trimming cost V 0 bases and J 4 bases; bases outside gene matches: 8. The DNA for the CDR3 is TGCGCCAGCAGCTTGGTAGCGGGAGGGCCTCGTGGCACCGGGGAGCTGTTTTTT. It is translated as CASSLVAGGPRGTGELFF.

This clone turned up a few times. The chain employs TRBV27 and TRBJ1-4; D is perhaps TRBD1 (6 bases). This CDR3 contains 15 residues. CDR1 and CDR2 from the germline V gene are MNHEY and SMNVEV (reference sequence). V was shortened by 4 bases and J by 5 bases, with 14 bases between the two germline ends. The CDR3 DNA is TGTGCCAGCAGTTACACAGGGCGTAGGAATGAAAAACTGTTTTTT. This codes for CASSYTGRRNEKLFF.

The chain uses TRBV6-6 and TRBJ2-5; D might be TRBD2 (5 bases). CDR3 length: 13 amino acids. Germline CDR1 and CDR2: MNHNY and SVGAGI (reference sequence). With 3 bases removed from V and 5 bases from J, the gap between germline ends came to 10 bases. The chain's CDR3 is CASSYIRGETQYF. Written as DNA, the CDR3 is TGTGCCAGCAGTTATATACGAGGGGAGACCCAGTACTTC.

This chain joins TRBV11-2 and TRBJ2-7; 9 positions agree with TRBD2. J gave up 5 bases and V 5 bases, and 7 bases lay outside the gene matches. Per the germline V gene, CDR1 is SGHAT and CDR2 is FQNNGV. The CDR3 consists of 14 residues. CDR3 in DNA: TGTGCCAGCAGCGGGTTGACTAGCGGCCACGAGCAGTACTTC. Its translation is CASSGLTSGHEQYF.

This chain uses TRBV18 with TRBJ1-4; no reliable D call. The germline CDR1 and CDR2 sequences are KGHSH and LQKENI. The CDR3 spans 18 residues. Trimming took 2 bases from V and 1 from J, leaving 17 bases between them. CDR3 DNA sequence: TGTGCCAGCTCACCAAGGGCTAGGAGGGAAAAAACTAATGAAAAACTGTTTTTT. This encodes CASSPRARREKTNEKLFF. The full variable domain, in which reference TRBV18 and TRBJ1-4 provide the parts outside the CDR3, is NAGVMQNPRHLVRRRGQEARLRCSPMKGHSHVYWYRQLPEEGLKFMVYLQKENIIDESGMPKERFSAEFPKEGPSILRIQQVVRGDSAAYFCASSPRARREKTNEKLFFGSGTQLSVL.

This sequence joins TRBV10-3 and TRBJ2-5; 7 nucleotides line up with TRBD2. The CDR3 spans 16 residues. From germline, CDR1 is ENHRY and CDR2 SYGVKD. V lost 2 bases, J lost 2 bases, and 8 bases stayed unmatched. CDR3 protein: CAISEHGGGGQETQYF. The CDR3 DNA follows: TGTGCCATCAGTGAGCATGGCGGGGGTGGGCAAGAGACCCAGTACTTC.

The V and J genes are TRBV9 and TRBJ2-1, with TRBD2 matching over 7 bases. The V gene end was trimmed by 4 bases and the J gene end by 8 bases; junction bases not matched to a gene: 6. The length of the CDR3 is 13 residues. The germline V gene encodes CDR1 SGDLS and CDR2 YYNGEE. The CDR3 region is CASSPRGRDEQFF. CDR3 DNA sequence: TGTGCCAGCAGCCCCCGGGGGAGGGATGAGCAGTTCTTC.

This chain uses TRBV7-9 with TRBJ2-5; 8 nucleotides line up with TRBD1. This CDR3 is built from 16 residues. Germline trimming cut 1 base from V and 1 base from J; bases unmatched to any gene: 5. CDR1 and CDR2 from the germline V gene are SEHNR and FQNEAQ (reference sequence). As DNA, the CDR3 is TGTGCCAGCAGCTTAGGGCGGACAGGGAGCCAAGAGACCCAGTACTTC. Protein product: CASSLGRTGSQETQYF.

This sequence joins TRBV28 and TRBJ1-1; D is unresolved. This CDR3 region has 15 residues. V was pared by 7 bases and J by 0 bases, with 15 bases between. CDR1 and CDR2 from the germline V gene are MDHEN and SYDVKM. The CDR3 DNA is TGTGCCAGCAAGCTATATAGGAAAATGAACACTGAAGCTTTCTTT. Amino acids: CASKLYRKMNTEAFF.

V and J are TRBV6-4 and TRBJ2-1, with 9 bases matching TRBD1. Germline lookup yields CDR1 MRHNA and CDR2 SNTAGT. V shed 5 bases, J shed 10 bases, and the junction held 12 bases outside the gene matches. The CDR3 has 15 amino acids. CDR3 sequence (DNA): TGTGCCAGCAGTTTAACGGGGACAGGGAGCGAGGAGCAGTTCTTC. Translation gives CASSLTGTGSEEQFF.

The gene calls are TRBV7-2 and TRBJ2-5; D ambiguous. The CDR3 extends over 13 amino acids. V shed 3 bases and J shed 4 bases, with 9 bases lying between them. Per the germline V gene, CDR1 is SGHTA and CDR2 is FQGNSA. The CDR3: CASSFNFAETQYF. DNA of the CDR3: TGTGCCAGCAGCTTTAATTTTGCAGAGACCCAGTACTTC. The variable domain in full, completed from reference TRBV7-2 and TRBJ2-5, reads GAGVSQSPSNKVTEKGKDVELRCDPISGHTALYWYRQSLGQGLEFLIYFQGNSAPDKSGLPSDRFSAERTGGSVSTLTIQRTQQEDSAVYLCASSFNFAETQYFGPGTRLLVL.

The CDR3 sequence: CSASVGSEEKLFF. The CDR3 DNA reads as TGCAGTGCTAGTGTGGGGTCAGAGGAAAAACTGTTTTTT. The chain combines TRBV20-1 with TRBJ1-4; D not certain. The CDR3 loop spans 13 amino acids. Germline CDR1 is DFQATT and CDR2 is SNEGSKA (reference sequence). Trimming left V 3 bases short and J 8 bases short, with 13 bases between.

This chain links TRBV7-9 with TRBJ1-1; D is undetermined. The CDR3 length is 13 residues. Per the germline V gene, CDR1 is SEHNR and CDR2 is FQNEAQ (reference sequence). The germline V and J ends were trimmed by 10 bases and 6 bases, with 18 bases remaining between them. The CDR3 is CAIDTEVIPEAFF. CDR3 coding DNA: TGTGCCATAGACACAGAAGTTATCCCTGAAGCTTTCTTT.

The rearrangement uses TRBV7-9 and TRBJ1-5, with D tentatively TRBD1 (5 bases). The ends were cut back, 1 base at V and 6 bases at J, with 7 bases in the middle. The CDR3 has 13 amino acids. Germline V gives CDR1 SEHNR, CDR2 FQNEAQ (reference sequence). CDR3 loop: CASSLGGAQPQHF. For the CDR3, the DNA is TGTGCCAGCAGCTTAGGAGGGGCTCAGCCCCAGCATTTT.

The genes are TRBV6-2 or TRBV6-3 and TRBJ2-3, with D perhaps TRBD2 (6 bases). Per germline, CDR1 MNHEY and CDR2 SVGEGT. V lost 2 bases and J 1 base, leaving 19 bases between the germline ends. This CDR3 has 18 amino acids. For the CDR3, the DNA is TGTGCCAGCAGTTACACCGCGGGGTGGCCTCTAGGCACAGATACGCAGTATTTT. Encoded protein: CASSYTAGWPLGTDTQYF.

The chain employs TRBV5-5 and TRBJ2-7; D not resolved. Germline-derived CDR1 and CDR2 are SGHKS and YYEKEE (reference sequence). V was pared by 4 bases and J by 1 base, with 12 bases between. The length of the CDR3 is 14 residues. The CDR3 DNA reads TGTGCCAGCAGCCAGACGGGTCGTTCCTACGAGCAGTACTTC. Its protein is CASSQTGRSYEQYF.